The 19 T cell receptor beta chains below come from one sample, sequenced in a study of control samples from healthy donors and cancer patients. TCRdb's copy holds only in-frame clones and misses some; the assay was immunoSEQ multiplex PCR. The sample includes 100,000 to 150,000 clones, just under 90% of them seen just once. The sequencing input was blood. These receptors were obtained from a man aged 25 to 40 in good health.

The chain employs TRBV2 and TRBJ1-5, with D possibly matching TRBD1 (5 bases). The V end was cut by 2 bases, the J end by 1 base, with 6 bases between. There are 14 residues in the CDR3. Germline loops: CDR1 SNHLY, CDR2 FYNNEI. The CDR3 DNA is TGTGCCAGCAGTGAACAGGGAAGCAATCAGCCCCAGCATTTT. Protein product: CASSEQGSNQPQHF.

CDR3 residues: CAWAGAPSYEQYF. As DNA, the CDR3 is TGTGCCTGGGCAGGGGCTCCCTCCTACGAGCAGTACTTC. This sequence joins TRBV30 and TRBJ2-7; weak D call: TRBD1 (6 bases). V lost 5 bases and J lost 0, with 11 bases in between. This CDR3 spans 13 amino acids. Germline V lookup: CDR1 GTSNPN, CDR2 SVGIG (reference sequence).

This chain links TRBV11-2 with TRBJ1-1, with a tentative D call TRBD1 (5 bases). This CDR3 region has 15 residues. V lost 6 bases and J lost 1, with 15 bases in between. Germline values: CDR1 SGHAT, CDR2 FQNNGV. The CDR3 DNA is TGTGCCAGCAGGGGGGGATTGGGCTGGAACACTGAAGCTTTCTTT. As protein: CASRGGLGWNTEAFF.

The chain employs TRBV7-9 and TRBJ1-1; TRBD1 aligns across 8 bases. The V gene end was trimmed by 5 bases and the J gene end by 1 base; junction bases not matched to a gene: 12. Germline V gene lookup returns CDR1 SEHNR and CDR2 FQNEAQ (reference sequence). This CDR3 has 17 residues. This chain's CDR3 is CASSTRQGWAKNTEAFF. CDR3 DNA: TGTGCCAGCAGCACTAGACAGGGGTGGGCTAAGAACACTGAAGCTTTCTTT.

The rearrangement uses TRBV11-2 and TRBJ2-3; D is undetermined. The CDR3 is 14 residues long. Between the trimmed V and J ends, which lost 4 bases and 2 bases, there was a span of 10 bases. CDR1 is SGHAT, CDR2 FQNNGV, per germline. The CDR3, as DNA: TGTGCCAGCAGCTCCTCCCTGACCACAGATACGCAGTATTTT. Translation gives CASSSSLTTDTQYF.

Here the CDR3 DNA reads TGTGCCAGCAGTACAACGGACCGGGGCTCCTACAATGAGCAGTTCTTC. It codes for CASSTTDRGSYNEQFF. The chain is built from TRBV3-1 (or the pseudogene TRBV3-2) and TRBJ2-1, with a tentative D call TRBD2 (5 bases). CDR1 is LGHDT and CDR2 is YNNKEL in the germline V gene (reference sequence). This CDR3 has 16 amino acids. Trimming left V 6 bases short and J 0 bases short, with 15 bases between.

The V gene is TRBV25-1, the J gene TRBJ1-3; TRBD1 might be the D (6 bases). The length of the CDR3 is 17 residues. Germline V gene data show CDR1 as MGHDK and CDR2 as SYGVNS. Between the trimmed V and J ends, which lost 6 bases and 0 bases, there was a span of 18 bases. Here the CDR3 reads CASRQTGTTSSGNTIYF. CDR3 DNA sequence: TGTGCCAGCAGGCAGACCGGGACAACCAGCTCTGGAAACACCATATATTTT.

The chain carries TRBV7-8 and TRBJ2-5; 8 bases are a match to TRBD1. This CDR3 is built from 17 residues. Germline V gene lookup returns CDR1 SGHVS and CDR2 FQNEAQ. Trimming cost V 4 bases and J 4 bases; bases outside gene matches: 14. CDR3 amino acids: CASSSDRVHQLRETQYF. The CDR3 nucleotides read TGTGCCAGCAGCTCGGACAGGGTCCACCAATTACGAGAGACCCAGTACTTC.

The chain recombines TRBV6-1 with TRBJ2-6, with a weak D call TRBD1 (6 bases). The CDR3 extends over 16 amino acids. Trimming took 4 bases from V and 2 from J, leaving 12 bases between them. CDR1 is MNHNS and CDR2 is SASEGT in the germline V gene. CDR3 in amino acids: CASSVRRQAGANVLTF. CDR3 nucleotide sequence: TGTGCCAGCAGTGTTCGGAGACAGGCTGGGGCCAACGTCCTGACTTTC.

This rearrangement joins TRBV11-3 to TRBJ2-3; no definite D call. V was pared by 1 base and J by 7 bases, with 3 bases between. Germline V gene data show CDR1 as SGHNT and CDR2 as YENEEA. This CDR3 contains 11 residues. The CDR3 nucleotides are TGTGCCAGCAGCTTAGTGTATACGCAGTATTTT. Residues: CASSLVYTQYF. Full variable domain (outside the CDR3, taken from reference TRBV11-3 and TRBJ2-3): EAGVVQSPRYKIIEKKQPVAFWCNPISGHNTLYWYLQNLGQGPELLIRYENEEAVDDSQLPKDRFSAERLKGVDSTLKIQPAELGDSAVYLCASSLVYTQYFGPGTRLTVL.

This chain joins TRBV6-2 or TRBV6-3 and TRBJ1-1; D uncertain. The V gene's germline CDR1 is MNHEY and CDR2 SVGEGT. This CDR3 region has 14 residues. V was shortened by 2 bases and J by 5 bases, with 12 bases between the two germline ends. The CDR3 here is CASSYGQEFTEAFF. The CDR3 region has the DNA TGTGCCAGCAGTTACGGGCAGGAATTTACTGAAGCTTTCTTT.

J is TRBJ2-1 and V is TRBV5-8; TRBD2 might be the D (6 bases). The CDR3 length is 12 residues. Trimming left V 0 bases short and J 9 bases short, with 7 bases between. Germline V gives CDR1 SGHTS, CDR2 YDEGEE. The CDR3 spells CASSLAEGEQFF. Here the CDR3 DNA reads TGTGCCAGCAGCTTGGCGGAGGGTGAGCAGTTCTTC.

The table lists this clone with many counts. The rearrangement links TRBV11-2 to TRBJ1-1, with D tentatively TRBD1 (5 bases). The V end lost 0 bases, the J end lost 6 bases, and 11 bases lay between the germline ends. Germline CDR1 and CDR2: SGHAT and FQNNGV. The CDR3 totals 14 residues. In DNA, the CDR3 is TGTGCCAGCAGCTTAGAGGGGATAGGGGCTGAAGCTTTCTTT. Translating it yields CASSLEGIGAEAFF.

The J gene is TRBJ1-3, the V gene TRBV2; 10 positions agree with TRBD1. Germline CDR1 and CDR2: SNHLY and FYNNEI. The CDR3 is 18 amino acids. J was trimmed by 0 bases and V by 5 bases; bases with no gene match: 10. CDR3 DNA: TGTGCCAGCAGTTCCCGGGACAGGGGTGAACTCTCTGGAAACACCATATATTTT. It yields the protein CASSSRDRGELSGNTIYF.

Concerning this clone: The identical CDR3 is also encoded by other nucleotide sequences in the sample. The chain carries TRBV2 and TRBJ2-7; no clear D gene. The V end was cut by 5 bases, the J end by 4 bases, with 6 bases between. Germline lookup yields CDR1 SNHLY and CDR2 FYNNEI. This CDR3 region has 11 residues. The CDR3 loop reads CASSPTYEQYF. CDR3 DNA sequence: TGTGCCAGCAGTCCCACTTACGAGCAGTACTTC.

V is TRBV19 and J is TRBJ1-1; D is uncertain. The CDR3 totals 13 residues. Per germline, CDR1 LNHDA and CDR2 SQIVND (reference sequence). The V end was cut by 2 bases, the J end by 1 base, with 5 bases between. The CDR3 is CASSIRRNTEAFF. The DNA for the CDR3 is TGTGCCAGTAGTATAAGACGGAACACTGAAGCTTTCTTT.

This clone was recorded once. The chain combines TRBV6-1 with TRBJ2-3; 10 bases agree with TRBD1. V lost 1 base, J lost 3 bases, and 7 bases stayed unmatched. This CDR3 has 17 residues. From germline, CDR1 is MNHNS and CDR2 SASEGT. CDR3 nucleotide sequence: TGTGCCAGCAGTGAAGGGTGGACAGGGGGAAGGACAGATACGCAGTATTTT. Its protein product is CASSEGWTGGRTDTQYF.

The genes are TRBV6-1 and TRBJ1-1; 8 bases align to TRBD1. Trimming took 1 base from V and 1 from J; bases not matched to a gene: 2. There are 15 residues in the CDR3. CDR1 MNHNS and CDR2 SASEGT come from the germline V gene. The CDR3 loop is CASSEGDRGNTEAFF. The CDR3 DNA is TGTGCCAGCAGTGAAGGAGACAGGGGGAACACTGAAGCTTTCTTT.

This clone was counted once. At the DNA level, this CDR3 is encoded by other sequences in the same sample as well. The rearrangement joins TRBV5-8 to TRBJ2-5, with 8 bases that match TRBD1. Germline assignment: CDR1 SGHTS and CDR2 YDEGEE. The CDR3 extends over 15 amino acids. Trimming took 3 bases from V and 2 from J; bases not matched to a gene: 6. Here the CDR3 DNA reads TGTGCCAGCAGCTCCCCCCGACAGGGGCAAGAGACCCAGTACTTC. Translated, it gives CASSSPRQGQETQYF.